A single T cell receptor (beta chain) is shown here with its context. What it binds is unknown. The sample is drawn from a study of glioma-infiltrating T cells. Study-wide context: WHO grade II oligodendrogliomas or astrocytomas, plus non-recurrent WHO grade IV glioblastomas, were sampled.

Study results and limitations: Non-neoplastic patients had below-expected tissue-blood divergence, while all gliomas exceeded expectation. CDR3 overlap between tissue and blood was very small.

Using RNA template, CDR3s of TCR alpha and beta were amplified with iRepertoire arm-PCR. TCRdb reprocessed the multiplex PCR reads with MiXCR, giving one entry per CDR3 protein. The sample lists around 390,000 distinct CDR3 sequences, about two fifths seen once, with around 13% in the top ten. Trimming at V came to 6 bases and at J to 1 base, leaving 3 bases not matched to a gene. This CDR3 is 14 amino acids long. Germline V gene data show CDR1 as MNHEY and CDR2 as SMNVEV (reference sequence). The gene calls are TRBV27 and TRBJ1-5; 7 nucleotides align to TRBD1. The sequenced sample consisted of glioma tissue, nonneoplastic brain tissue, or PBMCs (not recorded which). This TCR derives from a human donor with low-grade glioma or glioblastoma, undergoing nonglioma brain surgery, or in good health (not recorded which). The CDR3 region has the DNA TGTGCCAGCAGCGGGACAGTAAGCAATCAGCCCCAGCATTTT. Translating it yields CASSGTVSNQPQHF.